This TCR beta chain was sequenced during a study of PD-L1 blockade in urothelial cancer. Whole-study context: Administration of atezolizumab to patients began at some point between 2013 and 2015, at 1,200 mg intravenously every 3 weeks.

The CDR3 has 15 residues. The germline V gene has CDR1 SGHRS and CDR2 YFSETQ. With 1 base clipped from V and 6 bases from J, the junction kept 7 bases outside the gene matches. Profiled with immunoSEQ multiplex PCR; TCRdb holds only in-frame clones, not every one. The sample has approximately 36,000 clones; about four fifths are singletons. The time point here: peripheral blood 6 weeks after treatment start. Sample: PBMCs, taken around atezolizumab (anti-PD-L1) treatment. This sequence was found in a man in his forties with urothelial cancer. J is TRBJ2-3 and V is TRBV5-1, with 8 nucleotides matching TRBD1. CDR3 sequence reads: CASSLQGALSDTQYF. The CDR3 DNA sequence: TGCGCCAGCAGCTTGCAGGGGGCACTTTCGGATACGCAGTATTTT.